The 32 T cell receptor beta chains presented below share a single source sample, sequenced in a study of STAT5B mutations in CD4+ large granular lymphocyte leukemia. The assay was immunoSEQ multiplex PCR, and TCRdb's table has in-frame clones only and misses some. The sample includes tens of thousands of clones, 84% of them seen just once. Sequencing used CD4+ T cells from blood buffy coats. The source of these receptors is a human donor in good health.

The chain carries TRBV5-6 and TRBJ2-7; 8 positions agree with TRBD1. The germline V gene encodes CDR1 SGHDT and CDR2 YYEEEE. The J segment lost 0 bases and the V segment lost 5 bases, leaving 7 bases of the junction unmatched. This CDR3 spans 15 amino acids. The CDR3 loop reads CASRDTGGPSYEQYF. The CDR3 DNA is TGTGCCAGCAGAGATACAGGGGGACCCTCCTACGAGCAGTACTTC.

The chain recombines TRBV5-6 with TRBJ2-3; 8 bases line up with TRBD2. Germline loops: CDR1 SGHDT, CDR2 YYEEEE. The CDR3 is 17 amino acids. The V and J ends lost 1 base and 6 bases, in that order; junction bases with no gene match: 13. CDR3 DNA sequence: TGTGCCAGCAGCTTGAGGGCCGGAGCGGGGGTACCGGATACGCAGTATTTT. Protein: CASSLRAGAGVPDTQYF.

V is TRBV18 and J is TRBJ1-1; D uncertain. The CDR3 extends over 16 amino acids. The germline V gene has CDR1 KGHSH and CDR2 LQKENI. The germline V and J ends were trimmed by 2 bases and 1 base, with 14 bases remaining between them. CDR3: CASSPNADRQNTEAFF. CDR3 coding DNA: TGTGCCAGCTCACCAAACGCTGACCGGCAGAACACTGAAGCTTTCTTT.

This chain uses TRBV28 with TRBJ1-4; TRBD1 aligns across 11 bases. Germline values: CDR1 MDHEN, CDR2 SYDVKM. The V gene end was trimmed by 5 bases and the J gene end by 7 bases; junction bases not matched to a gene: 3. CDR3 length: 14 residues. This CDR3 is CASSGDRGSEKLFF. CDR3 in DNA: TGTGCCAGCAGTGGGGACAGGGGGAGTGAAAAACTGTTTTTT. The full variable domain, with the rest looked up from reference TRBV28 and TRBJ1-4, is DVKVTQSSRYLVKRTGEKVFLECVQDMDHENMFWYRQDPGLGLRLIYFSYDVKMKEKGDIPEGYSVSREKKERFSLILESASTNQTSMYLCASSGDRGSEKLFFGSGTQLSVL.

The rearrangement links TRBV9 to TRBJ1-1; the D gene is possibly TRBD1 (5 bases). The CDR3 is 15 residues long. V was clipped by 0 bases and J by 4 bases, with 13 bases between them. Germline V gene data show CDR1 as SGDLS and CDR2 as YYNGEE. The CDR3 nucleotides read TGTGCCAGCAGCGTAGAAGGGTGGGGGGGCACTGAAGCTTTCTTT. Translating gives CASSVEGWGGTEAFF.

V gene TRBV6-6 combines with J gene TRBJ1-5; TRBD1 is a possible D gene (5 bases). CDR3 length equals 15 residues. Germline assignment: CDR1 MNHNY and CDR2 SVGAGI (reference sequence). Trimming cost V 5 bases and J 2 bases, with 13 bases left between them. The DNA of the CDR3 is TGTGCCAGCAGTCGGTCAGGGTTTGGCAATCAGCCCCAGCATTTT. Residues: CASSRSGFGNQPQHF.

The chain carries TRBV20-1 and TRBJ2-1; D is undetermined. V gave up 3 bases and J gave up 7 bases, with 7 bases separating them. The germline CDR1 and CDR2 sequences are DFQATT and SNEGSKA (reference sequence). This CDR3 has 11 residues. The CDR3 nucleotides read TGCAGTGCTAGTTCCCTAAATGAGCAGTTCTTC. It yields the protein CSASSLNEQFF.

This clone has a single count. V and J are TRBV7-9 and TRBJ2-1; D unclear. The CDR3 is 13 residues long. The germline V gene has CDR1 SEHNR and CDR2 FQNEAQ (reference sequence). Trimming left V 0 bases short and J 7 bases short, with 7 bases between. The CDR3 protein is CASSLALGNEQFF. The CDR3 bases are TGTGCCAGCAGCTTAGCCCTGGGGAATGAGCAGTTCTTC.

The chain links TRBV9 to TRBJ1-3, with D uncertain. CDR3 size: 14 residues. Germline CDR1 is SGDLS and CDR2 is YYNGEE. Deletions cut 3 bases from V and 2 bases from J, with 9 bases between. This CDR3 reads CASSGSYAGNTIYF. As DNA, the CDR3 is TGTGCCAGCAGCGGGTCGTACGCTGGAAACACCATATATTTT.

The J gene is TRBJ1-1, the V gene TRBV4-2; D ambiguous. The V and J ends lost 2 bases and 1 base respectively, with 11 bases between them. The CDR3 sequence is 15 residues long. CDR1 is LGHNA and CDR2 is YNFKEQ in the germline V gene. CDR3 protein: CASSQSQAANTEAFF. The CDR3 coding sequence is TGTGCCAGCAGCCAAAGTCAGGCGGCGAACACTGAAGCTTTCTTT.

The V call is TRBV7-2, the J call TRBJ1-1; D ambiguous. The CDR3 spans 15 residues. V dropped 2 bases and J dropped 2 bases, with 12 bases sitting between them. Germline V gene sequence: CDR1 SGHTA, CDR2 FQGNSA. CDR3 DNA: TGTGCCAGCAGCTTAAAATCAGGATTAAACACTGAAGCTTTCTTT. Protein: CASSLKSGLNTEAFF.

CDR3 residues: CASSSGPGGHSYEQYF. The CDR3 region has the DNA TGTGCCAGCAGCTCCGGCCCGGGGGGGCATTCCTACGAGCAGTACTTC. The chain links TRBV7-8 to TRBJ2-5, with 8 bases matching TRBD2. The J call is in doubt because the DNA end fits TRBJ2-7 better. Germline V gene lookup returns CDR1 SGHVS and CDR2 FQNEAQ. The CDR3 has 16 amino acids.

The CDR3 bases are TGTGCCAGCGGACAGAACGGGCGCACTGAAGCTTTCTTT. It translates to CASGQNGRTEAFF. The chain carries TRBV27 and TRBJ1-1, with D maybe TRBD1 (6 bases). Between the trimmed V and J ends, which lost 8 bases and 4 bases, there was a span of 14 bases. The germline V gene encodes CDR1 MNHEY and CDR2 SMNVEV (reference sequence). The CDR3 has 13 amino acids.

The chain joins TRBV9 to TRBJ1-6, with D unresolved. Germline V gene sequence: CDR1 SGDLS, CDR2 YYNGEE. With 4 bases removed from V and 7 bases from J, the gap between germline ends came to 12 bases. The CDR3 consists of 14 residues. CDR3 protein: CASSRVTPNSPLHF. The CDR3 bases are TGTGCCAGCAGCAGGGTAACTCCAAATTCACCCCTCCACTTT.

The chain recombines TRBV6-5 with TRBJ2-2, with D maybe TRBD2 (6 bases). The CDR3 covers 12 residues. Trimming cost V 7 bases and J 4 bases, with 7 bases left between them. Per the germline V gene, CDR1 is MNHEY and CDR2 is SVGAGI. The CDR3 loop is CASTGATGELFF. CDR3 bases: TGTGCCAGCACGGGAGCCACCGGGGAGCTGTTTTTT.

The chain joins TRBV19 to TRBJ2-2; D is possibly TRBD1 (6 bases). V lost 6 bases and J lost 6, with 17 bases in between. CDR1 is LNHDA, CDR2 SQIVND, per germline (reference sequence). The CDR3 sequence is 15 residues long. This chain's CDR3 is CASRIRGLPSGELFF. DNA for the CDR3: TGTGCCAGTAGAATCAGGGGTTTACCCTCCGGGGAGCTGTTTTTT.

This chain joins TRBV28 and TRBJ1-2; perhaps TRBD1 as D (5 bases). The CDR3 runs to 14 residues. The germline CDR1 and CDR2 sequences are MDHEN and SYDVKM. The ends were cut back, 3 bases at V and 4 bases at J, with 12 bases in the middle. CDR3 amino acids: CASSLGDRLYGYTF. CDR3 nucleotides: TGTGCCAGCAGTTTGGGGGACCGCCTCTATGGCTACACCTTC.

The gene calls are TRBV7-9 and TRBJ1-2, with D maybe TRBD1 (5 bases). Germline V lookup: CDR1 SEHNR, CDR2 FQNEAQ (reference sequence). This CDR3 is 12 amino acids long. Trimming took 3 bases from V and 6 from J, leaving 8 bases between them. CDR3 nucleotides: TGTGCCAGCAGCTTTGGGGCGAATGGCTACACCTTC. Protein product: CASSFGANGYTF. Using reference TRBV7-9 and TRBJ1-2 for the parts outside the CDR3, the full variable domain is DTGVSQNPRHKITKRGQNVTFRCDPISEHNRLYWYRQTLGQGPEFLTYFQNEAQLEKSRLLSDRFSAERPKGSFSTLEIQRTEQGDSAMYLCASSFGANGYTFGSGTRLTVV.

This clone was recorded a few times. V and J are TRBV30 and TRBJ1-5, with a possible D match to TRBD1 (6 bases). With 0 bases removed from V and 4 bases from J, the gap between germline ends came to 19 bases. The CDR3 covers 17 residues. Germline assignment: CDR1 GTSNPN and CDR2 SVGIG (reference sequence). The CDR3 region is CAWSVPQAGVKNQPQHF. CDR3 bases: TGTGCCTGGAGTGTACCCCAGGCAGGGGTAAAAAATCAGCCCCAGCATTTT.

V gene TRBV30 combines with J gene TRBJ2-7, with a possible D match to TRBD1 (6 bases). This CDR3 is 13 amino acids long. Trimming cost V 0 bases and J 6 bases, with 12 bases left between them. Germline V gene data show CDR1 as GTSNPN and CDR2 as SVGIG (reference sequence). CDR3 sequence reads: CAWSVLDRSEQYF. Written as DNA, the CDR3 is TGTGCCTGGAGTGTACTCGACAGGTCCGAGCAGTACTTC.

This chain links TRBV6-1 with TRBJ2-5; perhaps TRBD2 as D (6 bases). This CDR3 has 15 residues. Trimming took 0 bases from V and 4 from J, leaving 12 bases between them. CDR1 is MNHNS and CDR2 is SASEGT in the germline V gene. CDR3 region: CASSEARRRGETQYF. CDR3 bases: TGTGCCAGCAGTGAAGCGAGGAGGCGGGGAGAGACCCAGTACTTC.

The rearrangement joins TRBV11-2 to TRBJ2-6, with D unresolved. Between the trimmed V and J ends, which lost 3 bases and 0 bases, there was a span of 9 bases. The CDR3 loop spans 16 amino acids. CDR1 and CDR2 from the germline V gene are SGHAT and FQNNGV. CDR3 in amino acids: CASSFGRYSGANVLTF. CDR3 nucleotides: TGTGCCAGCAGCTTCGGACGGTACTCTGGGGCCAACGTCCTGACTTTC. The full variable domain, with the rest looked up from reference TRBV11-2 and TRBJ2-6, is EAGVAQSPRYKIIEKRQSVAFWCNPISGHATLYWYQQILGQGPKLLIQFQNNGVVDDSQLPKDRFSAERLKGVDSTLKIQPAKLEDSAVYLCASSFGRYSGANVLTFGAGSRLTVL.

This chain joins TRBV18 and TRBJ1-5; possibly TRBD1 for D (5 bases). Germline CDR1 KGHSH, CDR2 LQKENI. V was shortened by 3 bases and J by 3 bases, with 12 bases between the two germline ends. CDR3 length equals 15 residues. CDR3 in DNA: TGTGCCAGCTCACCGACCATGGGGCCCAATCAGCCCCAGCATTTT. It yields the protein CASSPTMGPNQPQHF.

This clone occurred once. The chain recombines TRBV5-1 with TRBJ2-1; TRBD2 matches at 8 bases. J was trimmed by 5 bases and V by 4 bases; bases with no gene match: 5. CDR3 length: 14 amino acids. Germline-derived CDR1 and CDR2 are SGHRS and YFSETQ. This CDR3 reads CASSRPAGDNEQFF. The CDR3 DNA reads as TGCGCCAGCAGCCGCCCAGCGGGGGACAATGAGCAGTTCTTC.

The chain carries TRBV30 and TRBJ2-5; unclear D gene. The J call may not be correct, given that the DNA end is closer to TRBJ2-7. The CDR3 is 12 residues long. Germline V gene sequence: CDR1 GTSNPN, CDR2 SVGIG (reference sequence). The CDR3 nucleotides read TGTGCCCATGGTTCGAATTATTACGAGCAGTACTTC. It yields the protein CAHGSNYYEQYF.

The chain has TRBV4-1 and TRBJ2-3; perhaps TRBD1 as D (7 bases). The CDR3 spans 16 residues. Germline V gene sequence: CDR1 MGHRA, CDR2 YSYEKL. V dropped 0 bases and J dropped 6 bases, with 16 bases sitting between them. The CDR3 sequence is CASSQDQGGGWDTQYF. CDR3 sequence (DNA): TGCGCCAGCAGCCAAGATCAGGGGGGCGGCTGGGATACGCAGTATTTT.

V gene TRBV11-2 combines with J gene TRBJ2-7; D tentatively reads TRBD1 or TRBD2 (5 bases each). V dropped 4 bases and J dropped 4 bases, with 17 bases sitting between them. The length of the CDR3 is 15 residues. From germline, CDR1 is SGHAT and CDR2 FQNNGV. The CDR3: CASSSLGTASYEQYF. In nucleotides, the CDR3 is TGTGCCAGCAGCTCCCTCGGGACGGCTTCATACGAGCAGTACTTC.

The gene calls are TRBV5-4 and TRBJ2-5; D remains unclear. CDR3 length equals 17 residues. The V gene lost 0 bases and the J gene lost 2 bases, with 17 bases spanning the gap. Germline V gene lookup returns CDR1 SGHNT and CDR2 YYREEE (reference sequence). CDR3 coding DNA: TGTGCCAGCAGCTTGGGGTCCAGCCGACCCTTTCAAGAGACCCAGTACTTC. This gives the protein CASSLGSSRPFQETQYF.

The CDR3 sequence: CASSVGQGNYGYTF. The CDR3 DNA sequence: TGTGCCAGCAGCGTAGGACAGGGAAACTATGGCTACACCTTC. This chain joins TRBV9 and TRBJ1-2, with 7 bases aligning to TRBD1. With 0 bases clipped from V and 2 bases from J, the junction kept 1 base outside the gene matches. Germline-derived CDR1 and CDR2 are SGDLS and YYNGEE. There are 14 residues in the CDR3.

The CDR3 nucleotides are TGTGCCAGCAGTGAATCGGGACTTAATGAAAAACTGTTTTTT. Encoded protein: CASSESGLNEKLFF. This chain connects TRBV25-1 to TRBJ1-4; the D gene is possibly TRBD1 (5 bases). Germline loops: CDR1 MGHDK, CDR2 SYGVNS. The CDR3 covers 14 residues. V lost 1 base and J lost 4, with 7 bases in between.

The chain employs TRBV2 and TRBJ2-1; no definite D call. Deletions cut 2 bases from V and 12 bases from J, with 14 bases between. Looked up from germline, CDR1 is SNHLY and CDR2 is FYNNEI. The CDR3 runs 13 residues. The CDR3 DNA reads as TGTGCCAGCAGTGAACGACTCCACTCTTGGCAGTTCTTC. This sequence encodes CASSERLHSWQFF.

This chain uses TRBV6-5 with TRBJ2-5; D is perhaps TRBD1 or TRBD2 (5 bases each). Germline V gene lookup returns CDR1 MNHEY and CDR2 SVGAGI. The CDR3 covers 15 residues. Trimming removed 2 bases from V and 2 bases from J, with 12 bases in between. The CDR3 protein is CASSYRGRKQETQYF. CDR3 DNA: TGTGCCAGCAGTTACAGGGGACGAAAACAAGAGACCCAGTACTTC.